Following are 17 T cell receptor beta chains from one sample sequenced in a study of identical twins. Using its own MiXCR run on the 5' RACE reads, TCRdb lists one record per CDR3 protein. The sample has 1,800,000 or so distinct CDR3 sequences, less than 35% seen once. The sample comprised cord blood. All receptors come from a newborn girl in good health.

The rearrangement uses TRBV12-3 or TRBV12-4 and TRBJ1-6; D call uncertain. The CDR3 totals 14 residues. V was shortened by 5 bases and J by 11 bases, with 16 bases between the two germline ends. CDR3 in DNA: TGTGCCAGCAGTAACAAGCGAGCGCCGCCACCCCTCCACTTT. Protein sequence: CASSNKRAPPPLHF.

The chain links TRBV20-1 to TRBJ1-6, with TRBD1 matching over 8 bases. The J segment lost 11 bases and the V segment lost 1 base, leaving 13 bases of the junction unmatched. This CDR3 is 16 amino acids long. Germline lookup yields CDR1 DFQATT and CDR2 SNEGSKA (reference sequence). The chain's CDR3 is CSARATAQGARAPLHF. CDR3 nucleotides: TGCAGTGCTAGAGCAACTGCCCAGGGGGCTAGGGCACCCCTCCACTTT.

This clonotype has ten or more counts. The gene calls are TRBV6-5 and TRBJ2-3; 9 bases fit TRBD2. The germline CDR1 and CDR2 sequences are MNHEY and SVGAGI. This CDR3 is 16 amino acids long. The V and J ends lost 6 bases and 0 bases, in that order; junction bases with no gene match: 7. The CDR3 spells CASSSLSGRSTDTQYF. In nucleotides, the CDR3 is TGTGCCAGCAGCAGCCTTAGCGGGAGAAGCACAGATACGCAGTATTTT.

This clonotype was counted ten times or more. V gene TRBV5-6 combines with J gene TRBJ2-3; 8 bases match TRBD1. CDR3 length equals 15 residues. The ends lost 5 bases at V and 0 bases at J; junction bases unmatched: 5. CDR1 SGHDT and CDR2 YYEEEE come from the germline V gene. The CDR3 bases are TGTGCCAGCAGTTTGTGGACAGGGAGCACAGATACGCAGTATTTT. Its translation: CASSLWTGSTDTQYF.

V is TRBV18 and J is TRBJ1-1, with D unclear. The CDR3 consists of 13 residues. Germline CDR1 is KGHSH and CDR2 is LQKENI. The V end lost 1 base, the J end lost 1 base, and 4 bases lay between the germline ends. In DNA, the CDR3 is TGTGCCAGCTCACCACTCACGAACACTGAAGCTTTCTTT. Protein product: CASSPLTNTEAFF.

In this sample, this clonotype turned up a few times. This chain joins TRBV29-1 and TRBJ1-1; D is possibly TRBD1 (5 bases). This CDR3 is built from 13 residues. V was cut by 7 bases and J by 6 bases, with 18 bases left in between. Germline values: CDR1 SQVTM, CDR2 ANQGSEA. The chain's CDR3 is CSAHQGLWAEAFF. CDR3 DNA: TGCAGCGCTCACCAGGGTTTGTGGGCTGAAGCTTTCTTT. Full variable domain (remainder filled in from reference TRBV29-1 and TRBJ1-1): SAVISQKPSRDICQRGTSLTIQCQVDSQVTMMFWYRQQPGQSLTLIATANQGSEATYESGFVIDKFPISRPNLTFSTLTVSNMSPEDSSIYLCSAHQGLWAEAFFGQGTRLTVV.

The gene calls are TRBV7-2 and TRBJ2-7, with 12 nucleotides matching TRBD2. This CDR3 region has 16 residues. J lost 4 bases, V lost 2 bases, and 6 bases had no gene match. In germline, CDR1 is SGHTA, CDR2 FQGNSA. This CDR3 reads CASSLLLAGGPYEQYF. The CDR3, as DNA: TGTGCCAGCAGCTTACTCCTAGCGGGGGGGCCATACGAGCAGTACTTC. Looking up the rest from reference TRBV7-2 and TRBJ2-7 gives the full variable domain: GAGVSQSPSNKVTEKGKDVELRCDPISGHTALYWYRQSLGQGLEFLIYFQGNSAPDKSGLPSDRFSAERTGGSVSTLTIQRTQQEDSAVYLCASSLLLAGGPYEQYFGPGTRLTVT.

The genes are TRBV29-1 and TRBJ2-3; D unclear. V was clipped by 8 bases and J by 1 base, with 16 bases between them. Germline CDR1 is SQVTM and CDR2 is ANQGSEA. This CDR3 region has 14 residues. The CDR3 coding sequence is TGCAGCCCGACCTTATTCCCCGGCACAGATACGCAGTATTTT. It translates to CSPTLFPGTDTQYF.

The V call is TRBV2, the J call TRBJ2-3; no reliable D call. CDR3 length equals 14 residues. The V end lost 3 bases, the J end lost 2 bases, and 9 bases lay between the germline ends. CDR1 is SNHLY, CDR2 FYNNEI, per germline. CDR3 in DNA: TGTGCCAGCAGTGAGGTCGTGGACACAGATACGCAGTATTTT. This encodes CASSEVVDTDTQYF.

This clonotype has a count of ten or more. The chain uses TRBV10-3 and TRBJ2-1, with D hard to call. The germline V and J ends were trimmed by 4 bases and 8 bases, with 6 bases remaining between them. Germline CDR1 and CDR2: ENHRY and SYGVKD. The CDR3 totals 11 residues. The CDR3 loop is CAISVVDEQFF. The CDR3 DNA reads TGTGCCATCAGTGTTGTCGATGAGCAGTTCTTC.

This clonotype was detected a few times. The chain combines TRBV29-1 with TRBJ1-1; possible D gene TRBD1, 6 bases. Trimming took off 4 bases at V and 0 bases at J, with 9 bases between the two ends. CDR1 is SQVTM, CDR2 ANQGSEA, per germline. The CDR3 runs 13 residues. CDR3 protein: CSVVGQLNTEAFF. CDR3 bases: TGCAGCGTTGTTGGACAGTTGAACACTGAAGCTTTCTTT.

This clonotype was counted between two and nine times. The chain uses TRBV9 and TRBJ2-3; D call uncertain. CDR3 length: 13 amino acids. Germline V gene data show CDR1 as SGDLS and CDR2 as YYNGEE. V lost 0 bases and J 8 bases, leaving 10 bases between the germline ends. The CDR3 region has the DNA TGTGCCAGCAGCGTAGTTCTCGGGCCTACGCAGTATTTT. Protein: CASSVVLGPTQYF.

The chain uses TRBV18 and TRBJ2-1; 15 nucleotides align to TRBD2. The germline V gene encodes CDR1 KGHSH and CDR2 LQKENI. With V trimmed by 4 bases and J by 4 bases, 8 bases remained unmatched. CDR3 length equals 18 residues. CDR3 in DNA: TGTGCCAGCTCACACTCCGGGACTAGCGGGGGGCAGTACAATGAGCAGTTCTTC. The encoded protein is CASSHSGTSGGQYNEQFF.

This clonotype was recorded at least ten times. V usage is TRBV7-2 and J usage is TRBJ2-7; D possibly corresponds to TRBD2 (6 bases). CDR3 size: 15 residues. The ends were cut back, 3 bases at V and 0 bases at J, with 12 bases in the middle. CDR1 SGHTA and CDR2 FQGNSA come from the germline V gene. CDR3 sequence reads: CASSFRDSSSYEQYF. The CDR3 nucleotides are TGTGCCAGCAGCTTCCGGGACTCCAGCTCCTACGAGCAGTACTTC.

The chain has TRBV28 and TRBJ1-5, with 9 bases aligning to TRBD1. J lost 4 bases, V lost 5 bases, and 15 bases had no gene match. This CDR3 is built from 18 residues. Germline loops: CDR1 MDHEN, CDR2 SYDVKM. The CDR3 DNA reads as TGTGCCAGCAGTGCCTTCGGACAGGGGTGGTCTAGGAATCAGCCCCAGCATTTT. It specifies CASSAFGQGWSRNQPQHF.

Regarding this clonotype: One end of the junction fails to match germline, which may point to a read error. This chain connects TRBV20-1 to TRBJ2-7; tentative D call: TRBD2 (5 bases). CDR3 length: 11 amino acids. Germline V CDR1 and CDR2: DFQATT, SNEGSKA (reference sequence). The CDR3 loop reads CSAMTTYGQYF. The DNA of the CDR3 is TGCAGTGCCATGACTACCTACGGGCAGTACTTC.

The chain recombines TRBV20-1 with TRBJ2-5; 11 nucleotides agree with TRBD2. V lost 5 bases and J lost 7; bases outside the gene matches: 12. Germline CDR1 is DFQATT and CDR2 is SNEGSKA (reference sequence). The CDR3 contains 15 residues. Here the CDR3 reads CSALPGTSGSGTQYF. The CDR3 DNA follows: TGCAGTGCTCTCCCCGGGACTAGCGGTTCGGGGACCCAGTACTTC.